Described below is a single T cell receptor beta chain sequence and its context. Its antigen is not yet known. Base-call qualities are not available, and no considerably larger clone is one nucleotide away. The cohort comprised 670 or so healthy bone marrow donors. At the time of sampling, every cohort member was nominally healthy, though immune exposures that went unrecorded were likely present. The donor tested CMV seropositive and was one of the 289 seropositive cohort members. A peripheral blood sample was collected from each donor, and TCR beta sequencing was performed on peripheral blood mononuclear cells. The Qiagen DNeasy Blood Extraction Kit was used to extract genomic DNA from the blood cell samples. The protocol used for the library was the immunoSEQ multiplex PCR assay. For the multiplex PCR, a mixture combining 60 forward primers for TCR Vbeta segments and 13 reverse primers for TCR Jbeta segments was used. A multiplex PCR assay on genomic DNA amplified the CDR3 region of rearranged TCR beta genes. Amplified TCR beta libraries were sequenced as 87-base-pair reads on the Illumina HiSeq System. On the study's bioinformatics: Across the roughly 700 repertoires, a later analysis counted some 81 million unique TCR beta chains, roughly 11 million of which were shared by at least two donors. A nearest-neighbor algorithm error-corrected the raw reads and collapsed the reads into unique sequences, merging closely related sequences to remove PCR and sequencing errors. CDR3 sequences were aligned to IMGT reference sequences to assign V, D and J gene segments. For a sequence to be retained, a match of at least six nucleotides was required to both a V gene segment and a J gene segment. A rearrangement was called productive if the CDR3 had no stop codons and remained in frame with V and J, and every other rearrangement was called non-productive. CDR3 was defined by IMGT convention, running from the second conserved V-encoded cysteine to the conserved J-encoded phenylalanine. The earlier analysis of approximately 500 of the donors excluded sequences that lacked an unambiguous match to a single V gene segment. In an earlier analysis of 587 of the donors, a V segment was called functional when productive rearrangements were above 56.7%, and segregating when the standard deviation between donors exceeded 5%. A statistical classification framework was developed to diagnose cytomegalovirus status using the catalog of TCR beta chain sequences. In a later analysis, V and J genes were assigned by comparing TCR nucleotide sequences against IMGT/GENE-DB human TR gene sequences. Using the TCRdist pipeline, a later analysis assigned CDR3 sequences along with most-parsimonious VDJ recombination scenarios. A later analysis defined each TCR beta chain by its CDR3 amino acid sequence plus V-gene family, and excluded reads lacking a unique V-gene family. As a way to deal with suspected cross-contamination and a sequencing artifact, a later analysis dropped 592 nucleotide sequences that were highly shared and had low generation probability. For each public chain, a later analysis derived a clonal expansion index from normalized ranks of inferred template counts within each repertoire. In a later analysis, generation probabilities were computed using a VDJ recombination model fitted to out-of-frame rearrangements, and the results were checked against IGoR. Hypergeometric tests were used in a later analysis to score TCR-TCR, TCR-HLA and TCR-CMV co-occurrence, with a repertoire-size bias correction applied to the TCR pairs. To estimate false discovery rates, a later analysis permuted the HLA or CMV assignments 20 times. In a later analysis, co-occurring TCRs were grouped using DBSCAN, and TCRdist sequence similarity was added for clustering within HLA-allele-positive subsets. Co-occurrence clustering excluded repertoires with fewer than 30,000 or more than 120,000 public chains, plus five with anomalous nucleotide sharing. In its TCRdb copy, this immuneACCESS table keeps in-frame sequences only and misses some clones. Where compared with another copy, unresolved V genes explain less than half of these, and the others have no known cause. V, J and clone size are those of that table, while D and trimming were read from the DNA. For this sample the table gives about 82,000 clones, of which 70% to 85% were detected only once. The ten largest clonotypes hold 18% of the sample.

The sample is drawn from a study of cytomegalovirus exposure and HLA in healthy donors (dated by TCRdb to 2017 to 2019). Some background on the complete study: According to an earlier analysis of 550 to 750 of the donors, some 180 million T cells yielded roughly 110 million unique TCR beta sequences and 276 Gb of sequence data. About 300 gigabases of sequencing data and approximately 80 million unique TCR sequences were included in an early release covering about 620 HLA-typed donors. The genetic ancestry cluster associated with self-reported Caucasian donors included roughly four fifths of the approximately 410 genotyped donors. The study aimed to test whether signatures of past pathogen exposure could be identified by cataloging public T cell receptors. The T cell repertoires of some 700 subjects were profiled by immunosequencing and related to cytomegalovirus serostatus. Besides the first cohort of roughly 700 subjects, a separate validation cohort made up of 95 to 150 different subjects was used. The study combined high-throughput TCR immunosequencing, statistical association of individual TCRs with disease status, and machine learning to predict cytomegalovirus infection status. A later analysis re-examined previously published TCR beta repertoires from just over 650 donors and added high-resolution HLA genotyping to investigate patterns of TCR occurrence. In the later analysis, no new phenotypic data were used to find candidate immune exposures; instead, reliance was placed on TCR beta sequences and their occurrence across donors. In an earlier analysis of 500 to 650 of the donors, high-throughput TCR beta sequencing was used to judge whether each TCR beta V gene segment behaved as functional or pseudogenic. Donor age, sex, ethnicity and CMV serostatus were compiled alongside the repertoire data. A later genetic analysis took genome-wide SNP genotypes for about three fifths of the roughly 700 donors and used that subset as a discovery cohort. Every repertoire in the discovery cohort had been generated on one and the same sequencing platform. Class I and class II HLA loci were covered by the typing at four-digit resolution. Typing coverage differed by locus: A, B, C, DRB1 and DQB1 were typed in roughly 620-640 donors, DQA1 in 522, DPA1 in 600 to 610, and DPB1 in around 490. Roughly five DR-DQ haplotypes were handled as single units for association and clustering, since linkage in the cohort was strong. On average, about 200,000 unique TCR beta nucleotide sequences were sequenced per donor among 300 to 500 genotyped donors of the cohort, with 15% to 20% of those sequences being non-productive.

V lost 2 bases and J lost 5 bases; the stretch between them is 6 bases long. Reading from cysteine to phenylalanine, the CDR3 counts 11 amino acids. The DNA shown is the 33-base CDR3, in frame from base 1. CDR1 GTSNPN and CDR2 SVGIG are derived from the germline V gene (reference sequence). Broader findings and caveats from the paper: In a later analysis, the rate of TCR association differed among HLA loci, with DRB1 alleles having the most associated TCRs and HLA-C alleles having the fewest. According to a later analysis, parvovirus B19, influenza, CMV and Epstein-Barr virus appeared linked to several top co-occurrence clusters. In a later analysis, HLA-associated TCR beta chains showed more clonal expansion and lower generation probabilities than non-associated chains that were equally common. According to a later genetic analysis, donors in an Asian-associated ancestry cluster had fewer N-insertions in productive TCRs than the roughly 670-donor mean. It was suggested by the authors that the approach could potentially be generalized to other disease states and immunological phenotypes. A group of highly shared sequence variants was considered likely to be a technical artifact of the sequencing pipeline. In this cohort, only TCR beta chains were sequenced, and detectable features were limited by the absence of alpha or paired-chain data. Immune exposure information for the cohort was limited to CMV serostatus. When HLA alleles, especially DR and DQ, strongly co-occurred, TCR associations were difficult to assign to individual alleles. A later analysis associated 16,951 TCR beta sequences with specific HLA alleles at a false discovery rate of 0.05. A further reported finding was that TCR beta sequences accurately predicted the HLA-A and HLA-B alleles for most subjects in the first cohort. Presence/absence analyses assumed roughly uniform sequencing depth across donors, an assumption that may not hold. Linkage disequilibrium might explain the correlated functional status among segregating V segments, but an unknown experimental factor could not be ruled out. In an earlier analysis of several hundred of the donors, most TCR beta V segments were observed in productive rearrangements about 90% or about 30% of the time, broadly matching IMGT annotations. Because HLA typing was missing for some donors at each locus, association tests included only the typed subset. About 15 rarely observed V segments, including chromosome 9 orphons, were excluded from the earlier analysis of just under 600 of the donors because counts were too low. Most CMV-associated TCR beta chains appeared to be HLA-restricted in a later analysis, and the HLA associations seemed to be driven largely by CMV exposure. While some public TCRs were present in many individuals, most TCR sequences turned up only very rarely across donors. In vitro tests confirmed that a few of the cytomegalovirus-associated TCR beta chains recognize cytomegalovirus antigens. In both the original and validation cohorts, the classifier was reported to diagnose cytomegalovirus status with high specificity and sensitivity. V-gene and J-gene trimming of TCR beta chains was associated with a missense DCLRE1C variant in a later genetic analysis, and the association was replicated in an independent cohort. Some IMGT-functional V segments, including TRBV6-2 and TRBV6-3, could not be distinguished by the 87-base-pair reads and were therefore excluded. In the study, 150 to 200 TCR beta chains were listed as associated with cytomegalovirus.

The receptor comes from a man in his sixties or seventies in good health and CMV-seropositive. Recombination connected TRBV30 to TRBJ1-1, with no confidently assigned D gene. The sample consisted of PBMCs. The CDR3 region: CAWSMRTEAFF. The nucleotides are TGTGCCTGGAGTATGAGAACTGAAGCTTTCTTT.